The 8 T cell receptor beta chains below come from one sample, sequenced in a study of T cell responses to AZD1222 COVID-19 vaccine. The data were produced by immunoSEQ multiplex PCR, yet TCRdb's version contains in-frame clones alone and is incomplete. The data contain over 85,000 clones, approximately 90% of them singletons. The starting material was peripheral blood, obtained on day 0 of AZD1222 vaccination. These receptors were obtained from an adult in good health.

DNA for the CDR3: TGCGCCAGCAGCTGGTCTAGCGGGGGGGCCTACAATGAGCAGTTCTTC. Its protein product is CASSWSSGGAYNEQFF. The chain employs TRBV5-1 and TRBJ2-1; 12 bases fit TRBD2. CDR1 is SGHRS, CDR2 YFSETQ, per germline. The CDR3 runs to 16 residues. V lost 3 bases, J lost 2 bases, and 3 bases stayed unmatched.

This chain connects TRBV6-5 to TRBJ1-1; possible D gene TRBD1, 5 bases. This CDR3 comprises 12 residues. The V end lost 5 bases, the J end lost 10 bases, and 14 bases lay between the germline ends. CDR1 MNHEY and CDR2 SVGAGI come from the germline V gene. Here the CDR3 DNA reads TGTGCCAGCAGTCAGGGACGGGAGAGAGCTTTCTTT. Its translation is CASSQGRERAFF.

The rearrangement joins TRBV7-9 to TRBJ2-7; D unclear. CDR1 SEHNR and CDR2 FQNEAQ come from the germline V gene (reference sequence). The CDR3 is made up of 12 amino acids. The V end lost 1 base, the J end lost 4 bases, and 5 bases lay between the germline ends. CDR3 sequence reads: CASSLELYEQYF. The CDR3 DNA is TGTGCCAGCAGCTTAGAGTTGTACGAGCAGTACTTC.

This clone was found once. The genes are TRBV2 and TRBJ2-7; D possibly corresponds to TRBD1 (6 bases). Per germline, CDR1 SNHLY and CDR2 FYNNEI. V was trimmed by 1 base and J by 13 bases, leaving 17 bases between them. The CDR3 sequence is 13 residues long. DNA for the CDR3: TGTGCCAGCAGTGAAGACAGGCGCCAGGGGTCTTACTTC. Translation: CASSEDRRQGSYF.

The rearrangement uses TRBV6-5 and TRBJ1-2; D not certain. The germline V and J ends were trimmed by 1 base and 2 bases, with 14 bases remaining between them. The CDR3 is 16 residues long. In germline, CDR1 is MNHEY, CDR2 SVGAGI. The CDR3 DNA reads TGTGCCAGCAGTTACTGGAAGGACGGTGGGAACTATGGCTACACCTTC. Its protein product is CASSYWKDGGNYGYTF.

The V call is TRBV5-1, the J call TRBJ1-2, with TRBD1 identical over 9 bases. The CDR3 contains 14 residues. Trimming removed 4 bases from V and 2 bases from J; junction bases left unmatched: 3. Germline CDR1 and CDR2: SGHRS and YFSETQ. CDR3 region: CASSHGTGNYGYTF. DNA of the CDR3: TGCGCCAGCAGCCACGGGACAGGGAACTATGGCTACACCTTC.

V and J are TRBV19 and TRBJ1-2; D remains unclear. The CDR3 has 16 residues. V lost 3 bases, J lost 8 bases, and 22 bases lay in between. Germline V CDR1 and CDR2: LNHDA, SQIVND (reference sequence). The DNA of the CDR3 is TGTGCCAGTAGTATCGGGCAATTCACGGAGGCGAGCGGCTACACCTTC. This codes for CASSIGQFTEASGYTF.

The genes are TRBV30 and TRBJ2-5; D is undetermined. The length of the CDR3 is 11 residues. Germline-derived CDR1 and CDR2 are GTSNPN and SVGIG (reference sequence). The V end was cut by 1 base, the J end by 5 bases, with 5 bases between. The CDR3 nucleotides are TGTGCCTGGAGTGATTGGGAGACCCAGTACTTC. The encoded protein is CAWSDWETQYF. Together with reference TRBV30 and TRBJ2-5, the CDR3 gives the full variable domain: SQTIHQWPATLVQPVGSPLSLECTVEGTSNPNLYWYRQAAGRGLQLLFYSVGIGQISSEVPQNLSASRPQDRQFILSSKKLLLSDSGFYLCAWSDWETQYFGPGTRLLVL.